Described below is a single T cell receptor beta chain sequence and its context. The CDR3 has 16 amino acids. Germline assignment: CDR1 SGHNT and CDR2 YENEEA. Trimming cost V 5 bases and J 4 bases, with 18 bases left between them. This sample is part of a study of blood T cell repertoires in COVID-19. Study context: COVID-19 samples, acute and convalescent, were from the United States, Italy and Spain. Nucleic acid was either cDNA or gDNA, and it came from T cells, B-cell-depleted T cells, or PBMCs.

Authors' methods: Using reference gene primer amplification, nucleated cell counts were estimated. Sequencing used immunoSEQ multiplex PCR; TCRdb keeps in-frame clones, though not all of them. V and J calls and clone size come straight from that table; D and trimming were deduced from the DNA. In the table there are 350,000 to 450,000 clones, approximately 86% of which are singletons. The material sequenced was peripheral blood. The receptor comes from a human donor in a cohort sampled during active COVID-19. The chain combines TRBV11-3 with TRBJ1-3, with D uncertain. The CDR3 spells CASSPLLVCRGNTIYF. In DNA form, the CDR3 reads TGTGCCAGCAGCCCCCTTCTAGTTTGTCGCGGAAACACCATATATTTT.